What follows describes a single T cell receptor beta chain. Its cognate antigen is unknown. The template-switching step introduced UMIs that carried a 6-nucleotide sample barcode. TCRalpha and TCRbeta cDNA went through two nested PCRs of approximately 17 and 9 cycles. Reanalyzing the 5' RACE reads, TCRdb keeps one entry per CDR3 protein, without DNA. The sample table includes approximately 120,000 distinct CDR3 sequences. CDR1 and CDR2 (germline): SEHNR, FQNEAQ (reference sequence). The length of the CDR3 is 15 residues. The data belong to a study of monozygotic twins with inflammatory bowel disease. General study findings and limits: Telling different T cell subtypes apart from each other was not possible. Lower TCRbeta diversity (inverse Simpson) was seen in IBD patients than in healthy co-twins.

The sample taken for sequencing was blood. This TCR came from a human donor with ulcerative colitis or Crohn's disease, or a healthy co-twin of an affected twin (not recorded which). The chain joins TRBV7-9 to TRBJ1-4. The CDR3: CASGLTAQANEKLFF.